The 9 T cell receptor beta chains below come from one sample, sequenced in a study of CD8+ T cells in alopecia areata listed by TCRdb under 2018. The sample's time point label is to be understood as: about four weeks on oral tofacitinib. The treatment or condition label, as the study defines it: oral pan-JAK inhibitor, 5-10 mg twice daily. Library method: the immunoSEQ multiplex PCR assay. RNA was extracted from all samples and reverse transcribed into cDNA, which served as template for TCR sequencing. In TCRdb, the immuneACCESS table is reduced to in-frame sequences with V and J assigned. These tables do not hold every clone; where another copy was compared, an unresolved V gene accounts for under half, and the others remain unexplained. This sample holds under 200,000 clones; roughly 65% were observed only once. The ten biggest clones cover approximately 0.91% of the sample. The sample consisted of CD4+ T cells sorted from blood, taken at week 4, from a patient treated with tofacitinib. These TCRs come from a human donor with alopecia areata.

The sample holds a few counts of this clone. V is TRBV4-3 and J is TRBJ2-3; D not resolved. The CDR3 covers 14 residues. Per germline, CDR1 LGHNA and CDR2 YSLEER. The germline V and J ends were trimmed by 0 bases and 3 bases, with 7 bases remaining between them. This CDR3 is CASSQDFNTDTQYF. CDR3 sequence (DNA): TGCGCCAGCAGCCAAGACTTCAATACAGATACGCAGTATTTT.

V usage is TRBV2 and J usage is TRBJ1-2, with 7 positions matching TRBD1. From germline, CDR1 is SNHLY and CDR2 FYNNEI. V dropped 0 bases and J dropped 4; count of bases not matched to a gene: 5. The CDR3 is made up of 15 amino acids. CDR3 in amino acids: CASSEAATGFYGYTF. CDR3 DNA: TGTGCCAGCAGTGAAGCGGCGACAGGGTTCTATGGCTACACCTTC.

This clone has only a few counts. The chain recombines TRBV2 with TRBJ2-5, with D perhaps TRBD2 (6 bases). Germline loops: CDR1 SNHLY, CDR2 FYNNEI. The CDR3 is 13 residues long. With 4 bases removed from V and 4 bases from J, the gap between germline ends came to 10 bases. The CDR3 sequence: CASSGDSGETQYF. In DNA, the CDR3 is TGTGCCAGCAGTGGGGACTCCGGAGAGACCCAGTACTTC.

This clone was found a few times. The chain is built from TRBV6-5 and TRBJ2-3; D call uncertain. The CDR3 is 14 residues long. Per the germline V gene, CDR1 is MNHEY and CDR2 is SVGAGI. Deletions cut 6 bases from V and 0 bases from J, with 10 bases between. The CDR3 here is CASRLSLSTDTQYF. CDR3 nucleotides: TGTGCCAGCAGGCTCTCCCTAAGCACAGATACGCAGTATTTT.

This clone appeared a single time. The chain carries TRBV6-5 and TRBJ2-3, with D hard to call. With 0 bases removed from V and 3 bases from J, the gap between germline ends came to 13 bases. The CDR3 is 16 residues long. Germline CDR1 reads MNHEY; CDR2 reads SVGAGI. The chain's CDR3 is CASSYSGGVGTDTQYF. The CDR3 DNA is TGTGCCAGCAGTTACTCGGGTGGAGTCGGGACAGATACGCAGTATTTT.

This clone was observed once. The rearrangement links TRBV4-2 to TRBJ1-1; tentatively, D is TRBD1 (6 bases). CDR3 length: 14 amino acids. Germline loops: CDR1 LGHNA, CDR2 YNFKEQ. The V end was cut by 3 bases, the J end by 1 base, with 9 bases between. The CDR3 spells CASSQHRANTEAFF. In DNA, the CDR3 is TGTGCCAGCAGCCAGCACAGGGCGAACACTGAAGCTTTCTTT.

This chain joins TRBV29-1 and TRBJ1-1; D remains ambiguous. CDR1 and CDR2 from the germline V gene are SQVTM and ANQGSEA. The V end was cut by 7 bases, the J end by 1 base, with 10 bases between. The CDR3 spans 12 residues. The CDR3 DNA sequence: TGCAGCGCAAAGGCGGGGAACACTGAAGCTTTCTTT. Its translation: CSAKAGNTEAFF.

This clone turned up a few times. Other DNA sequences within the sample encode an identical CDR3. The V and J genes are TRBV27 and TRBJ1-1; D gene uncertain. Trimming removed 3 bases from V and 0 bases from J, with 5 bases in between. Per germline, CDR1 MNHEY and CDR2 SMNVEV (reference sequence). The CDR3 contains 13 residues. The CDR3: CASSFLLNTEAFF. CDR3 in DNA: TGTGCCAGCAGTTTCCTCCTGAACACTGAAGCTTTCTTT.

V is TRBV4-3 and J is TRBJ2-1; D remains unclear. V dropped 0 bases and J dropped 0 bases, with 6 bases sitting between them. Germline V gene lookup returns CDR1 LGHNA and CDR2 YSLEER. The CDR3 length is 15 residues. The chain's CDR3 is CASSQDGSSYNEQFF. The DNA of the CDR3 is TGCGCCAGCAGCCAAGATGGCAGCTCCTACAATGAGCAGTTCTTC.